One sample yielded the 6 T cell receptor beta chains listed below, sequenced in a study of shared clonotypes between healthy human individuals. TCRdb's copy holds only in-frame clones and misses some; the assay was immunoSEQ multiplex PCR. The sample has some 1.5 million clones; roughly 96% are singletons. Sequencing input: naive CD4+ T cells sorted from blood. Documented subset: CD45RA+ positively selected. The receptor set was obtained from a man aged 25-45 years in good health.

V and J are TRBV6-1 and TRBJ2-3; 11 nucleotides agree with TRBD2. Losses at the gene ends were 4 bases for V and 5 bases for J; bases not matched to a gene: 20. The CDR3 has 20 residues. Germline values: CDR1 MNHNS, CDR2 SASEGT. The CDR3 bases are TGTGCCAGCAGTGTTGGGTCGCGGGGGACTAGCGGAGTGCGGGGAGATACGCAGTATTTT. Translating gives CASSVGSRGTSGVRGDTQYF.

The rearrangement joins TRBV10-1 to TRBJ2-7; no clear D gene. The CDR3 length is 13 residues. V lost 5 bases, J lost 3 bases, and 11 bases lay in between. Germline values: CDR1 WNHNN, CDR2 SYGVQD (reference sequence). This CDR3 reads CASSRKGGYEQYF. CDR3 nucleotides: TGCGCCAGCAGTCGGAAGGGCGGCTACGAGCAGTACTTC.

The chain combines TRBV6-5 with TRBJ2-1, with D maybe TRBD1 (6 bases). The CDR3 runs 15 residues. Germline CDR1 and CDR2: MNHEY and SVGAGI. The V and J ends lost 5 bases and 4 bases respectively, with 15 bases between them. The CDR3 region has the DNA TGTGCCAGCAGTACCCCGACAGGAATATACAATGAGCAGTTCTTC. Its protein product is CASSTPTGIYNEQFF.

On this clone itself: This sample includes further DNA sequences coding for the same CDR3. The gene calls are TRBV28 and TRBJ2-7; TRBD1 is a possible D gene (6 bases). Germline lookup yields CDR1 MDHEN and CDR2 SYDVKM. The CDR3 contains 13 residues. Trimming stripped 1 base from V and 6 bases from J, with 10 bases between. The CDR3 loop reads CASSLLGAGEQYF. The CDR3 bases are TGTGCCAGCAGTTTATTGGGGGCCGGCGAGCAGTACTTC.

The chain couples TRBV5-1 to TRBJ2-2; 9 nucleotides agree with TRBD2. The CDR3 has 16 amino acids. The germline CDR1 and CDR2 sequences are SGHRS and YFSETQ. V dropped 1 base and J dropped 7; count of bases not matched to a gene: 8. The CDR3 reads CASSLFTGLAGGELFF. In nucleotides, the CDR3 is TGCGCCAGCAGCTTGTTCACGGGACTAGCTGGCGGGGAGCTGTTTTTT. The full variable domain, completed using reference TRBV5-1 and TRBJ2-2, is KAGVTQTPRYLIKTRGQQVTLSCSPISGHRSVSWYQQTPGQGLQFLFEYFSETQRNKGNFPGRFSGRQFSNSRSEMNVSTLELGDSALYLCASSLFTGLAGGELFFGEGSRLTVL.

J is TRBJ2-7 and V is TRBV19; 8 positions match TRBD1. Trimming removed 3 bases from V and 1 base from J; junction bases left unmatched: 11. Germline CDR1 reads LNHDA; CDR2 reads SQIVND (reference sequence). The CDR3 has 17 residues. In DNA form, the CDR3 reads TGTGCCAGTAGTATTCTCCCCCAGGGGGCTTCGTCCTACGAGCAGTACTTC. Its protein is CASSILPQGASSYEQYF.